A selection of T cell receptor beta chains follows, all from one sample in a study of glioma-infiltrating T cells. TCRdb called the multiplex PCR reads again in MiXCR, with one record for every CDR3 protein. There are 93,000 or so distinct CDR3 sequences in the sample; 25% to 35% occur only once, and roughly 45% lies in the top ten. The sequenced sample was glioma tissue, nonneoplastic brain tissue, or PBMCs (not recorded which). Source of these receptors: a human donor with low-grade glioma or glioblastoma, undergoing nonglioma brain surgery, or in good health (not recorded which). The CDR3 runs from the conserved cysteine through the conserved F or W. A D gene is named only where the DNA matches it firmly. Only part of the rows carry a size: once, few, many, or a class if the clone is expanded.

DNA: TGTGCCAGCAGCTTAGACGGGGCTGACGAGCAGTACTTC
CDR3: CASSLDGADEQYF
size: many
J: TRBJ2-7
D: -
length: 13
V: TRBV7-9

DNA: TGTGCCACCGTTTGTGGAGATACGCAGTATTTT
CDR3: CATVCGDTQYF
size: -
J: TRBJ2-3
D: -
length: 11
V: TRBV9

DNA: TGCAGTGCCCGCCCCACTAGCGGGGGGGACAATGAGCAGTTCTTC
CDR3: CSARPTSGGDNEQFF
size: few
J: TRBJ2-1
D: TRBD2
length: 15
V: TRBV20-1

DNA: TGTGCCAGCAGGTTCGTTTTGCGGGACAGTAATTACGGCTACACCTTC
CDR3: CASRFVLRDSNYGYTF
size: few
J: TRBJ1-2
D: TRBD1
length: 16
V: TRBV7-2

DNA: TGTGCCAGCAGCCTTAAAGAGTTTAATTCACCCCTCCACTTT
CDR3: CASSLKEFNSPLHF
size: few
J: TRBJ1-6
D: -
length: 14
V: TRBV5-5

DNA: TGCAGTCCTATTCGGGGGAACATGAACACTGAAGCTTTCTTT
CDR3: CSPIRGNMNTEAFF
size: many
J: TRBJ1-1
D: -
length: 14
V: TRBV20-1

DNA: TGTGCCAGCAGCTTATTAAGGGGAGCCACTGAAGCTTTCTTT
CDR3: CASSLLRGATEAFF
size: many
J: TRBJ1-1
D: -
length: 14
V: TRBV7-2

DNA: TGTGCCAGCAGTTTTGCAGTGGGCTCCTATAATTCACCCCTCCACTTT
CDR3: CASSFAVGSYNSPLHF
size: many
J: TRBJ1-6
D: -
length: 16
V: TRBV27

DNA: TGTGCCAGCAGCTTACTTCGGGACAGTTATGGAAACACCATATATTTT
CDR3: CASSLLRDSYGNTIYF
size: -
J: TRBJ1-3
D: TRBD1
length: 16
V: TRBV7-9

DNA: TGTGCCAGCAGTGAAGTAGGGGAGAACACTGAAGCTTTCTTT
CDR3: CASSEVGENTEAFF
size: many
J: TRBJ1-1
D: -
length: 14
V: TRBV6-1

DNA: TGTGCCAGTAGTATCTTCCTCTCGGCAGATACGCAGTATTTT
CDR3: CASSIFLSADTQYF
size: many
J: TRBJ2-3
D: -
length: 14
V: TRBV19

DNA: TGTGCCAGCAGTCGAATTGGAAGTGCAACTAATGAAAAACTGTTTTTT
CDR3: CASSRIGSATNEKLFF
size: many
J: TRBJ1-4
D: -
length: 16
V: TRBV3-1

DNA: TGTGCCAGCGGGGAATTTCCGGGATTCTACGAGCAGTACTTC
CDR3: CASGEFPGFYEQYF
size: -
J: TRBJ2-7
D: -
length: 14
V: TRBV6-6

DNA: TGTGCCAGCAGCTTTAAGGGGGGCAATGAGCAGTTCTTC
CDR3: CASSFKGGNEQFF
size: -
J: TRBJ2-1
D: -
length: 13
V: TRBV7-3

DNA: TGTGCCAGCAGCCCATTTGGTGTTGGGGACGAGCAGTACTTC
CDR3: CASSPFGVGDEQYF
size: few
J: TRBJ2-7
D: -
length: 14
V: TRBV5-6

DNA: TGTGCCAGCAGCGCGCAACAGGGAGGTGCTGGAAACACCATATATTTT
CDR3: CASSAQQGGAGNTIYF
size: -
J: TRBJ1-3
D: -
length: 16
V: TRBV5-4

DNA: TGCGCCAGTTCAGACGAGCGGGGGCCCATAGATACGCAGTATTTT
CDR3: CASSDERGPIDTQYF
size: -
J: TRBJ2-3
D: TRBD2
length: 15
V: TRBV5-1

DNA: TGTGCCAGCAGTTTATATCGGGGGCAGGGTGAGCAGTTCTTC
CDR3: CASSLYRGQGEQFF
size: many
J: TRBJ2-1
D: -
length: 14
V: TRBV27

DNA: TGTGCCAGCAGTATACCCGGCTTAGCCAAAAACATTCAGTACTTC
CDR3: CASSIPGLAKNIQYF
size: many
J: TRBJ2-4
D: -
length: 15
V: TRBV28

DNA: TGTGCCAGCAGCCGATTCTTGGGGGTAGGTGGACACACTGAAGCTTTCTTT
CDR3: CASSRFLGVGGHTEAFF
size: many
J: TRBJ1-1
D: -
length: 17
V: TRBV3-1

DNA: TGTGCCAGCTCACCACCGGGGACATCCGATACGCAGTATTTT
CDR3: CASSPPGTSDTQYF
size: few
J: TRBJ2-3
D: -
length: 14
V: TRBV18

DNA: TGCAGTGCTAGATCCGGGGCTGGCCTCACCGAGCAGTACTTC
CDR3: CSARSGAGLTEQYF
size: many
J: TRBJ2-7
D: -
length: 14
V: TRBV20-1

DNA: TGCAGCGTCGGACGACAGGACTTAACAATGAACACTGAAGCTTTCTTT
CDR3: CSVGRQDLTMNTEAFF
size: few
J: TRBJ1-1
D: -
length: 16
V: TRBV29-1

DNA: TGTGCCAGCGGACAGGGGGCCTCCTACAATGAGCAGTTCTTC
CDR3: CASGQGASYNEQFF
size: many
J: TRBJ2-1
D: TRBD1
length: 14
V: TRBV19

DNA: TGCGCCATCCAGCGCGAGGGGGGCCAGCCCCAGCATTTT
CDR3: CAIQREGGQPQHF
size: many
J: TRBJ1-5
D: -
length: 13
V: TRBV4-3

DNA: TGTGCCAGCAGCAGAGGGGGCCGGGATTCACCCCTCCACTTT
CDR3: CASSRGGRDSPLHF
size: many
J: TRBJ1-6
D: TRBD1
length: 14
V: TRBV3-1

DNA: TGTGCCAGCACCCAGGGTGTGGTGGGTTTCGGAAAACAGCCCCAGCATTTT
CDR3: CASTQGVVGFGKQPQHF
size: few
J: TRBJ1-5
D: -
length: 17
V: TRBV16

DNA: TGCAGTGCTTACACCGGACAGGGCCTAATCAATCAGCCCCAGCATTTT
CDR3: CSAYTGQGLINQPQHF
size: many
J: TRBJ1-5
D: TRBD1
length: 16
V: TRBV20-1

DNA: TGTGCCAGCAGCTTAGGCCAGATCAACACCGGGGAGCTGTTTTTT
CDR3: CASSLGQINTGELFF
size: few
J: TRBJ2-2
D: -
length: 15
V: TRBV11-1

DNA: TGTGCCAGCAGCTTAAGTGGGGAGTACGAGCAGTACTTC
CDR3: CASSLSGEYEQYF
size: many
J: TRBJ2-7
D: -
length: 13
V: TRBV7-2

DNA: TGCAGCGGGGAGCGGGGGAATGAGCAGTTCTTC
CDR3: CSGERGNEQFF
size: -
J: TRBJ2-1
D: TRBD2
length: 11
V: TRBV29-1

DNA: TGTGCCAGCAGCCCTTCGGACAGGGCAGGTGAAGCTTTCTTT
CDR3: CASSPSDRAGEAFF
size: many
J: TRBJ1-1
D: TRBD1
length: 14
V: TRBV3-1